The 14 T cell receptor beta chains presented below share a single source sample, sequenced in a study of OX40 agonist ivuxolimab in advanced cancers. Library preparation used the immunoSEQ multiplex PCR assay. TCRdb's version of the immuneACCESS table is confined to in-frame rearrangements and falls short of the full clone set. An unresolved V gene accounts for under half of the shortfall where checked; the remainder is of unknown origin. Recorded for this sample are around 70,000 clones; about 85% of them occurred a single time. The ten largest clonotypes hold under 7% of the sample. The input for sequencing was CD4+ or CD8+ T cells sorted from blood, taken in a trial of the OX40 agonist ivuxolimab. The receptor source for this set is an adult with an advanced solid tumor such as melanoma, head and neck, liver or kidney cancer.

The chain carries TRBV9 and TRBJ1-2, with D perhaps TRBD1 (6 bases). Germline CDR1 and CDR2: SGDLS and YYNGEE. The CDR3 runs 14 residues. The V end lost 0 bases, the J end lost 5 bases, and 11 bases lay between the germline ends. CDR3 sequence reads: CASSVGNRDYGYTF. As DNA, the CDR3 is TGTGCCAGCAGCGTAGGTAACAGGGATTATGGCTACACCTTC. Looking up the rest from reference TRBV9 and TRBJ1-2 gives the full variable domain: DSGVTQTPKHLITATGQRVTLRCSPRSGDLSVYWYQQSLDQGLQFLIQYYNGEERAKGNILERFSAQQFPDLHSELNLSSLELGDSALYFCASSVGNRDYGYTFGSGTRLTVV.

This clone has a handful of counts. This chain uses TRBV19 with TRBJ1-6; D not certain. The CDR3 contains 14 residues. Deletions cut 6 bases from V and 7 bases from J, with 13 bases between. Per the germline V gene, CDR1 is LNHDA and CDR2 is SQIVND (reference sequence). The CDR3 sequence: CASSLTTSNSPLHF. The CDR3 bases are TGTGCCAGTAGCCTGACAACGAGCAATTCACCCCTCCACTTT.

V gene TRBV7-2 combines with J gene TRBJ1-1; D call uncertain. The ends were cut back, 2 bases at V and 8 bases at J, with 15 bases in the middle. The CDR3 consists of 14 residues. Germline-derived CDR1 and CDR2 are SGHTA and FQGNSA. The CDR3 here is CASSLIVTPIEAFF. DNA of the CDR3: TGTGCCAGCAGCTTAATCGTAACTCCTATCGAAGCTTTCTTT.

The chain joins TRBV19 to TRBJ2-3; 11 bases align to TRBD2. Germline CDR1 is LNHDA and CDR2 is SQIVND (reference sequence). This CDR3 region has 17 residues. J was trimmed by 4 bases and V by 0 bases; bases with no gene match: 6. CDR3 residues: CASSIDPTSGNADTQYF. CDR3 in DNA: TGTGCCAGTAGTATAGATCCGACTAGCGGGAACGCAGATACGCAGTATTTT.

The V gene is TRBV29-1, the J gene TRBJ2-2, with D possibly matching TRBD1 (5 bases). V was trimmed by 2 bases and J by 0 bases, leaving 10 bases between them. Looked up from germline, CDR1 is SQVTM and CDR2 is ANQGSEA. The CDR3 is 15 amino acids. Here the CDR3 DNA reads TGCAGCGTTGAATTGCTACAGGCGAACACCGGGGAGCTGTTTTTT. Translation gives CSVELLQANTGELFF.

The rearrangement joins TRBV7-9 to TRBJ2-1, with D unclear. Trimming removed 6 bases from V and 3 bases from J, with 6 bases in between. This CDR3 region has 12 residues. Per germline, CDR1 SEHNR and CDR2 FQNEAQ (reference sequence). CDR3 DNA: TGTGCCAGCAGGTCCGACTACAATGAGCAGTTCTTC. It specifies CASRSDYNEQFF.

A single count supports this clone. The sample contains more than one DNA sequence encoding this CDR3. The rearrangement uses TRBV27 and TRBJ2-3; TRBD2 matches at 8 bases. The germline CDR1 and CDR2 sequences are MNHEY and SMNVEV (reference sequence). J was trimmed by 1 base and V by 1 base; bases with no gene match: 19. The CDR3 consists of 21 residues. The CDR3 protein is CASSLWVRLAGLPMGTDTQYF. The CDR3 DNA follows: TGTGCCAGCAGTTTATGGGTTAGGCTAGCGGGTCTACCCATGGGCACAGATACGCAGTATTTT.

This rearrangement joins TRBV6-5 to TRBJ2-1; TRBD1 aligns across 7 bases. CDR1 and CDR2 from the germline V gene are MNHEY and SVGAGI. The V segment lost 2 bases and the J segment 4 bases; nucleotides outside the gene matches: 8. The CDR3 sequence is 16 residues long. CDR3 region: CASSYTYRGSYNEQFF. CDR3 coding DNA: TGTGCCAGCAGTTACACCTACAGGGGAAGTTACAATGAGCAGTTCTTC.

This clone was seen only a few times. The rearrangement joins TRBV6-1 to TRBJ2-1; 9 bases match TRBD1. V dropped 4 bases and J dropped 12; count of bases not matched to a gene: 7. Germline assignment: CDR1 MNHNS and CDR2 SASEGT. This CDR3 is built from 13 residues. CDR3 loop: CASSAWGTGWQFF. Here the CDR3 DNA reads TGTGCCAGCAGTGCTTGGGGGACAGGGTGGCAGTTCTTC.

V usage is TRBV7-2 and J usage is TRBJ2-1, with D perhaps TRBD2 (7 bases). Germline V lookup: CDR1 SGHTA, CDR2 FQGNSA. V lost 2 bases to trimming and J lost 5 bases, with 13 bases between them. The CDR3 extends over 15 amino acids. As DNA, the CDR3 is TGTGCCAGCAGCTTAAGGGGAGGGGGAAACAATGAGCAGTTCTTC. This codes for CASSLRGGGNNEQFF.

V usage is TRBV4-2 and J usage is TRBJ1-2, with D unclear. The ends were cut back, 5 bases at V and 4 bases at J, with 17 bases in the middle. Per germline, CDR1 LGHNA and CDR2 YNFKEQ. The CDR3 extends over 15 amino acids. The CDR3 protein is CASSLHKKGGYGYTF. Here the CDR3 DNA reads TGTGCCAGCAGCTTACACAAAAAAGGCGGCTATGGCTACACCTTC.

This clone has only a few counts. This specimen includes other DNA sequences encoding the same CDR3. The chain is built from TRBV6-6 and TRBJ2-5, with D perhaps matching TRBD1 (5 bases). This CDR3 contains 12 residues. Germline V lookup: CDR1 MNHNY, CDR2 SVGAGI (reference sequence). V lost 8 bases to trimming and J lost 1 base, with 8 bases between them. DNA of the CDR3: TGTGCCAGCGGGGCCGTCCAAGAGACCCAGTACTTC. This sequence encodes CASGAVQETQYF.

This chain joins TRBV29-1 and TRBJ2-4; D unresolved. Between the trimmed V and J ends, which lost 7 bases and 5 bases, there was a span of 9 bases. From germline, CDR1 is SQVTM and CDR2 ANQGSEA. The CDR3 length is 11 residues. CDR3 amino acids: CSALVQNIQYF. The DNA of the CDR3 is TGCAGCGCCCTAGTCCAAAACATTCAGTACTTC.

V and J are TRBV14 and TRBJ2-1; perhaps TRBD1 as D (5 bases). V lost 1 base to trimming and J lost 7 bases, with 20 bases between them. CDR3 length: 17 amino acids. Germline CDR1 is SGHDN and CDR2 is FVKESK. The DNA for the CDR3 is TGTGCCAGCAGCCAAGCTCCAGGGCTATTTAGGGGTAATGAGCAGTTCTTC. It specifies CASSQAPGLFRGNEQFF.